These 11 T cell receptor beta chains came from one sample sequenced in a study of control samples from healthy donors and cancer patients. Only in-frame clones appear in the TCRdb table, and some are missing; sequencing was by immunoSEQ multiplex PCR. The sample carries about 65,000 clones, approximately 90% recorded once. The material sequenced was PBMCs. These receptors came from a woman between 45 and 60 years old with colorectal cancer.

The rearrangement joins TRBV5-1 to TRBJ2-1, with 9 bases aligning to TRBD1. Germline values: CDR1 SGHRS, CDR2 YFSETQ. The CDR3 has 15 residues. The ends lost 3 bases at V and 1 base at J; junction bases unmatched: 2. CDR3 DNA: TGCGCCAGCAGCTGGGGACAGGGATCCTACAATGAGCAGTTCTTC. Translated: CASSWGQGSYNEQFF.

The J gene is TRBJ1-5, the V gene TRBV3-1 (or the pseudogene TRBV3-2), with a possible D match to TRBD1 (5 bases). The CDR3 extends over 14 amino acids. Germline values: CDR1 LGHDT, CDR2 YNNKEL (reference sequence). V was pared by 4 bases and J by 4 bases, with 11 bases between. The CDR3 region has the DNA TGTGCCAGCAGCCCCGGGACGGATAATCAGCCCCAGCATTTT. It is translated as CASSPGTDNQPQHF.

In this sample, this clone turned up once. The CDR3 bases are TGTGCCAGTAGTATAGGAGTGGGAGGGGACGTGAACACTGAAGCTTTCTTT. It codes for CASSIGVGGDVNTEAFF. The chain combines TRBV19 with TRBJ1-1; tentative D call: TRBD1 (5 bases). Trimming cost V 1 base and J 0 bases, with 15 bases left between them. The CDR3 runs 17 residues. Germline CDR1 reads LNHDA; CDR2 reads SQIVND (reference sequence).

The gene calls are TRBV7-3 and TRBJ2-2; TRBD2 is a possible D gene (6 bases). V was trimmed by 5 bases and J by 4 bases, leaving 14 bases between them. The CDR3 sequence is 15 residues long. The germline gives CDR1 SGHTA, CDR2 FQGTGA. The CDR3 bases are TGTGCCAGCAGCCCACAGTCGGGGGTCACCGGGGAGCTGTTTTTT. The encoded protein is CASSPQSGVTGELFF.

The chain employs TRBV15 and TRBJ1-1, with 10 bases fitting TRBD1. This CDR3 is built from 13 residues. The V gene end was trimmed by 3 bases and the J gene end by 13 bases; junction bases not matched to a gene: 8. Germline CDR1 LNHNV, CDR2 YYDKDF (reference sequence). CDR3 bases: TGTGCCACCAGCAGCGACAGGGGGCGTTCGGGTTTCTTT. Translated, it gives CATSSDRGRSGFF.

This clone has just a few counts. The same CDR3 also results from other DNA sequences found in this sample. The J gene is TRBJ1-6, the V gene TRBV6-5, with D unresolved. The germline gives CDR1 MNHEY, CDR2 SVGAGI. This CDR3 is 12 amino acids long. V gave up 5 bases and J gave up 7 bases, with 6 bases separating them. CDR3 in DNA: TGTGCCAGCAGTCGGATCAATTCACCCCTCCACTTT. It translates to CASSRINSPLHF.

The V and J genes are TRBV12-3 or TRBV12-4 and TRBJ2-2, with D unclear. The CDR3 consists of 13 residues. Trimming removed 2 bases at V and 5 bases at J, with 6 bases between. The CDR3 is CASSLSWTGELFF. The CDR3 DNA is TGTGCCAGCAGTTTATCCTGGACCGGGGAGCTGTTTTTT.

This sequence joins TRBV12-3 or TRBV12-4 and TRBJ1-1, with a weak D call TRBD1 (5 bases). Trimming took 6 bases from V and 4 from J, leaving 12 bases between them. CDR3 length: 13 residues. The CDR3 DNA is TGTGCCAGCAGCCTGCTGGGGGTCACTGAAGCTTTCTTT. This gives the protein CASSLLGVTEAFF.

The rearrangement joins TRBV2 to TRBJ1-2; unclear D gene. This CDR3 has 14 amino acids. Germline assignment: CDR1 SNHLY and CDR2 FYNNEI. V lost 5 bases to trimming and J lost 3 bases, with 13 bases between them. The CDR3 DNA reads as TGTGCCAGCAGTTGGAACCTCGGGGACTATGGCTACACCTTC. Translating it yields CASSWNLGDYGYTF.

V usage is TRBV7-3 and J usage is TRBJ2-7; D gene ambiguous. Trimming left V 1 base short and J 5 bases short, with 9 bases between. From germline, CDR1 is SGHTA and CDR2 FQGTGA. The CDR3 length is 13 residues. For the CDR3, the DNA is TGTGCCAGCAGCTTAAACGGTGGGGACGAGCAGTACTTC. Translation: CASSLNGGDEQYF.

This clone was picked up a small number of times. The CDR3: CASSLTVQGGYTF. CDR3 nucleotides: TGTGCCAGCAGCTTAACAGTTCAGGGTGGCTACACCTTC. The chain has TRBV7-3 and TRBJ1-2; D perhaps matches TRBD1 (5 bases). Trimming cost V 0 bases and J 7 bases, with 9 bases left between them. The length of the CDR3 is 13 residues. The V gene's germline CDR1 is SGHTA and CDR2 FQGTGA.